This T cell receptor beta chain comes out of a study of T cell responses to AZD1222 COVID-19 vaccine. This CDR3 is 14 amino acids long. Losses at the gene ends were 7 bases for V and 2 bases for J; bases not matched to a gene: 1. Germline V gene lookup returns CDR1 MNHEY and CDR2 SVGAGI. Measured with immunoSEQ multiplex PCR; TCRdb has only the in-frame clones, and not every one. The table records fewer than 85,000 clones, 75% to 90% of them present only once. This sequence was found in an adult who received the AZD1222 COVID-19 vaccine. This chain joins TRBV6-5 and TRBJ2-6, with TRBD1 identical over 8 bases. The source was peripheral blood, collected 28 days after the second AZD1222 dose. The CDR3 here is CASIRGPGANVLTF. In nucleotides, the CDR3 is TGTGCCAGCATCAGGGGGCCTGGGGCCAACGTCCTGACTTTC.